This note documents a single T cell receptor (beta chain) sequence. What this receptor recognizes is not known. This may come from a read error, since a much larger clone is one base off. TCR beta repertoires were profiled from peripheral blood of under 15 young patients with multiple sclerosis to demonstrate the VDJtools post-analysis software. The multiple sclerosis patients were children and adolescents between roughly 6 and 16 years of age. The V end loses 3 bases and the J end loses 15 bases, and a stretch of 18 bases separates them. The CDR3 contains 13 residues, cysteine and phenylalanine counted. Only CDR3 DNA is held: 39 bases, read in frame from base 1. Sequences SNHLY (CDR1) and FYNNEI (CDR2) are obtained from the germline V gene. The data belong to a study of post-analysis software for immune sequencing data (dated by TCRdb to the mid-2010s). About the full investigation: The recorded disease courses included relapsing-remitting, secondary progressive and progressive-relapsing multiple sclerosis, and some patients had no subtype annotation. A subset of samples was prepared in parallel using single-end sample barcoding, then pooled and co-amplified after Illumina adapter ligation. The multiple sclerosis patient repertoires were compared with about a dozen previously published healthy control repertoires from donors aged roughly 6 to 25 years.

What the research found in general, with its limitations: Direct clustering with F measure revealed strong co-clustering of samples prepared in the same batch, which led to a batch-effect correction. Significantly lower normalized Chao1 diversity was found in multiple sclerosis patients than in controls, suggesting substantial peripheral T-cell clonal expansion. The multiple sclerosis patient group was slightly younger than the control group. Roughly 5 TRBV segments, including TRBV5-6, TRBV5-1 and TRBV20-1, were significantly more frequent in patients than controls.

Receptor amplification or capture employed PCR. Reads for this sample came from an Illumina HiSeq 2500. Unique molecular identifiers were incorporated into TCR beta cDNA libraries to reduce PCR and sequencing biases. Every 1 to 10 million input T cells yielded about 500,000 cDNA molecules, meaning each molecule approximated one T cell. The patient libraries were prepared and sequenced with the same protocol used for the earlier healthy control dataset. Samples belonging to the same batch were prepared together, multiplexed and sequenced on a shared HiSeq lane. In the source study's methods: Raw barcoded reads were processed with MIGEC, discarding single-read molecular identifier groups before consensus assembly and CDR3 extraction. VDJtools was used for post-analysis of the clonotype tables, with diversity normalized by down-sampling every dataset to the smallest sample size. To correct batch-related cross-sample contamination, repertoire overlap clustering matched CDR3 amino acid sequences but not nucleotide sequences. The public reads were quality trimmed at Q25 with fastp and then assembled into clones with MiXCR by TCRdb, keeping productive beta chains. CDR3 protein sequences are deduplicated, and each keeps its most common genes and DNA. The V and J calls come from TCRdb's annotation, not from the publication. A total of under 900,000 distinct CDR3 sequences appear in this sample, around 53% of them only once. The ten largest make up roughly 4.4% of the sample.

The chain couples TRBV2 to TRBJ2-4; TRBD2 is perhaps the D gene, given 5 matching bases. The material sequenced was blood. The clonotype originates from a girl aged 5 to 17 with multiple sclerosis. The DNA sequence follows: TGTGCCAGCAGTGAGCGGGCAGTCTACGAGCGGTACTTC. This yields the protein CASSERAVYERYF. The variable domain in full, with residues beyond the CDR3 obtained from the reference TRBV2 and TRBJ2-4 genes, is EPEVTQTPSHQVTQMGQEVILRCVPISNHLYFYWYRQILGQKVEFLVSFYNNEISEKSEIFDDQFSVERPDGSNFTLKIRSTKLEDSAMYFCASSERAVYERYFGAGTRLSVL.